This T cell receptor beta chain was captured by sequencing in a study of regulatory T cells in long-lasting Graves disease. Study context: Under 3 months of antithyroid drugs had been taken by newly diagnosed Graves' patients. Study findings and constraints: Segments TRBV28, TRBJ1-2 and TRBJ2-5 showed preferential usage in persistent disease. Newly diagnosed patients had higher TCR diversity than persistent Graves' patients did.

In the case of this clonotype: Its antigen remains unknown.

CDR3 length: 14 residues. Trimming took 3 bases from V and 8 from J; bases not matched to a gene: 4. CDR1 and CDR2 from the germline V gene are KGHDR and SFDVKD. Arm-PCR of CDR3 regions and iRepertoire HTBI primers were used to build TCR beta libraries. MiXCR, applied by TCRdb to the multiplex PCR reads, yields one record per CDR3 protein. Among 450,000 to 500,000 distinct CDR3 sequences listed, 15% to 20% were seen once. Time point indicated: newly diagnosed GD, antithyroid drugs for less than 3 months. From RNA extracted from PBMCs, the TCR library was made. A further study also used this sample, focusing on T cells in Graves' hyperthyroidism and ophthalmopathy. That source adds: Not enrolled were patients with uncontrolled infection, other autoimmune disease, pregnancy or lactation.

Sequenced here: peripheral blood mononuclear cells (PBMCs), sampled at new diagnosis, from a patient treated with antithyroid drugs. The gene calls are TRBV24-1 and TRBJ2-1; TRBD1 matches at 9 bases. This sequence was found in a man aged 40-49 years with Graves disease. CDR3 residues: CATSDHRGRDEQFF. CDR3 coding DNA: TGTGCCACCAGTGATCACAGGGGGCGAGATGAGCAGTTCTTC.